This passage covers 10 T cell receptor beta chains from one sample sequenced in a study of CD8 T cells in ankylosing spondylitis (TCRdb year 2017). General study outcomes and caveats: A TCR beta motif made up of seven or eight highly homologous amino acid variants appeared to be characteristic of blood from ankylosing spondylitis patients.

Their antigens are not known. The receptor library was made with 5' RACE. The reads were generated on an Illumina HiSeq 2500. TCRdb applied fastp at Q25 and MiXCR to the public reads, then kept only in-frame beta chains. Identical CDR3 protein sequences are pooled into one entry, listed with their most common genes and DNA. The sample table lists about 330,000 distinct CDR3 sequences, less than 9.5% of them with a count of one. 13% to 15% of the sample is taken by the ten largest. Sequenced material: blood, either unsorted or a sorted T cell fraction (not recorded which). The receptors were sampled from a male donor with ankylosing spondylitis.

This clonotype was found many times. The genes are TRBV2 and TRBJ2-5; D perhaps matches TRBD2 (6 bases). V was shortened by 6 bases and J by 5 bases, with 16 bases between the two germline ends. In germline, CDR1 is SNHLY, CDR2 FYNNEI. This CDR3 is 14 amino acids long. The CDR3 spells CASSRGTAWETQYF. CDR3 in DNA: TGTGCCAGCAGCCGAGGGACTGCCTGGGAGACCCAGTACTTC.

In this sample, this clonotype turned up a few times. The chain carries TRBV3-1 and TRBJ2-1; no definite D call. This CDR3 spans 13 amino acids. Germline assignment: CDR1 LGHDT and CDR2 YNNKEL (reference sequence). V lost 8 bases, J lost 5 bases, and 13 bases lay in between. The CDR3 reads CASRLQANNEQFF. Here the CDR3 DNA reads TGTGCCAGCCGATTACAAGCAAACAATGAGCAGTTCTTC.

This clonotype was observed at least ten times. The CDR3 DNA sequence: TGCAGCGTTGAAGTGGGCTCGTTGAACACTGAAGCTTTCTTT. It translates to CSVEVGSLNTEAFF. The V gene is TRBV29-1, the J gene TRBJ1-1, with D uncertain. The CDR3 is made up of 14 amino acids. The germline V gene has CDR1 SQVTM and CDR2 ANQGSEA. V dropped 1 base and J dropped 0 bases, with 9 bases sitting between them.

This clonotype came up many times. The chain uses TRBV29-1 and TRBJ1-4; D remains unclear. CDR3 length: 14 residues. The V gene's germline CDR1 is SQVTM and CDR2 ANQGSEA. Trimming took 0 bases from V and 7 from J, leaving 12 bases between them. CDR3 DNA: TGCAGCGTTGAAGACTCAACGCGGGGTGAAAAACTGTTTTTT. This gives the protein CSVEDSTRGEKLFF.

The genes are TRBV6-2 or TRBV6-3 and TRBJ2-1, with 7 bases aligning to TRBD2. The V and J ends lost 5 bases and 4 bases, in that order; junction bases with no gene match: 8. There are 15 residues in the CDR3. The germline CDR1 and CDR2 sequences are MNHEY and SVGEGT. DNA for the CDR3: TGTGCCAGCAGTGCCCCTGGGAGGGCGTACAATGAGCAGTTCTTC. This sequence encodes CASSAPGRAYNEQFF.

The gene calls are TRBV6-1 and TRBJ1-4, with D perhaps TRBD1 (5 bases). Trimming stripped 4 bases from V and 5 bases from J, with 14 bases between. CDR1 is MNHNS and CDR2 is SASEGT in the germline V gene. The CDR3 contains 15 residues. In DNA, the CDR3 is TGTGCCAGCAGTGCCCAGAGGGGTGAAAATGAAAAACTGTTTTTT. Its translation is CASSAQRGENEKLFF.

Turning to this clonotype: A much larger clonotype is one base distant, so this may be a read error. This chain connects TRBV9 to TRBJ2-5; D is undetermined. Germline CDR1 is SGDLS and CDR2 is YYNGEE. V gave up 0 bases and J gave up 5 bases, with 8 bases separating them. The CDR3 length is 13 residues. The CDR3: CASSVGVWETQYF. DNA for the CDR3: TGTGCCAGCAGCGTAGGCGTGTGGGAGACCCAGTACTTC.

The chain has TRBV20-1 and TRBJ2-2, with D uncertain. This CDR3 is built from 15 residues. V lost 0 bases and J 0 bases, leaving 8 bases between the germline ends. Germline CDR1 is DFQATT and CDR2 is SNEGSKA (reference sequence). CDR3 nucleotide sequence: TGCAGTGCTAGAGATCAGGAGACGAACACCGGGGAGCTGTTTTTT. Translated: CSARDQETNTGELFF.

The chain combines TRBV9 with TRBJ2-1, with TRBD2 identical over 8 bases. The CDR3 is 14 amino acids. V lost 4 bases and J lost 5; bases outside the gene matches: 5. The germline V gene encodes CDR1 SGDLS and CDR2 YYNGEE. Written as DNA, the CDR3 is TGTGCCAGCAGCCGCAGCGGGAGACACAATGAGCAGTTCTTC. It specifies CASSRSGRHNEQFF.

The chain combines TRBV5-1 with TRBJ2-5, with 7 bases fitting TRBD2. This CDR3 spans 13 amino acids. After removal of 0 bases from V and 7 bases from J, the junction contained 3 bases not matched to a gene. CDR1 SGHRS and CDR2 YFSETQ come from the germline V gene. CDR3 loop: CASSLELAVTQYF. The CDR3 DNA sequence: TGCGCCAGCAGCTTGGAGCTAGCGGTGACCCAGTACTTC.